This T cell receptor (beta chain) is from a study of CD8 T cells in ankylosing spondylitis (dated by TCRdb to the late 2010s). The study in broad terms: T cell receptor beta repertoires were profiled in healthy donors and ankylosing spondylitis patients so that disease-linked TCR variants could be found. The whole study cohort included over a hundred healthy donors and about two dozen ankylosing spondylitis patients. Peripheral blood was sampled, and synovial fluid was additionally collected from ankylosing spondylitis patients. The full study reports these points: In peripheral blood, the disease-linked clones were found at relatively low frequencies and had a CD8+ phenotype. A TCR beta motif made up of several highly homologous amino acid variants appeared to be characteristic of blood from ankylosing spondylitis patients. According to the report, matched synovial fluid samples from ankylosing spondylitis patients were significantly enriched for the disease-linked clones. Some motif variants had previously been reported in the synovial fluid and blood of reactive arthritis patients, which suggests shared mechanisms of disease initiation.

In this sample, this clonotype turned up many times. The specificity of this receptor is unknown. No base-level quality is on record; no much larger clone is a single base apart. The CDR3 holds 14 amino acids from the cysteine to the phenylalanine. CDR3 DNA only is kept here, 42 bases in frame from base 1. V is pared back by 1 base and J by 6 bases, with 11 bases lying between the germline termini. For sequencing, an Illumina HiSeq 2500 was employed. Quantitative 5'-RACE with molecular barcodes was used to prepare TCR beta libraries. Under the source paper's analysis protocol: To identify disease-linked TCR variants, a new computational method was used, one built on a probabilistic model of VDJ rearrangement. In TCRdb, the public reads were trimmed at Q25 with fastp and aligned with MiXCR, with productive beta chains retained. Rows merge per CDR3 protein into single entries with the most common DNA and genes. What appears here as the V and J calls and clone size reflects TCRdb's work, not the paper's. The sample table records hundreds of thousands of distinct CDR3 sequences; around 16% of these occur just once. The ten largest account for roughly 42% of the sample.

The rearrangement combines TRBV12-3 or TRBV12-4 with TRBJ2-3; TRBD1 is possibly the D segment (5 matching bases). The TCR originated in a male donor with ankylosing spondylitis. The sample was blood, either unsorted or a sorted T cell fraction (not recorded which). The CDR3 is CASSLVQGPDTQYF. The DNA is TGTGCCAGCAGTTTAGTGCAGGGTCCGGATACGCAGTATTTT.